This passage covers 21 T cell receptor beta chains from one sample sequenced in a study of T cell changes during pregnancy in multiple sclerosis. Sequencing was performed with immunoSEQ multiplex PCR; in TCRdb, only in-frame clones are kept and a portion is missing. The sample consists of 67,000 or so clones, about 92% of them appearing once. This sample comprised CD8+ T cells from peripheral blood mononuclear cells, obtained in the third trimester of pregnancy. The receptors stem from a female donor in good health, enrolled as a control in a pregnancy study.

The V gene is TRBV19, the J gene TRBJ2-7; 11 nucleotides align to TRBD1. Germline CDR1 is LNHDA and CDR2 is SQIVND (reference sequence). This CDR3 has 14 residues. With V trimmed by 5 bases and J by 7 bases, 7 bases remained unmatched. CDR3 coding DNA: TGTGCCAGTAGTTATGGACAGGGGGCAGGGGAGCAGTACTTC. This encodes CASSYGQGAGEQYF.

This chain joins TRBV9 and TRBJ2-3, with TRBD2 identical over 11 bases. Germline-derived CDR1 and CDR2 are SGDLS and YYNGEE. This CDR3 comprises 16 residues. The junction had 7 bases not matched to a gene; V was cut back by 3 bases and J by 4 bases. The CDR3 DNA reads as TGTGCCAGCAGCGGGTTTAGCGGGGGGGCGGCAGATACGCAGTATTTT. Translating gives CASSGFSGGAADTQYF.

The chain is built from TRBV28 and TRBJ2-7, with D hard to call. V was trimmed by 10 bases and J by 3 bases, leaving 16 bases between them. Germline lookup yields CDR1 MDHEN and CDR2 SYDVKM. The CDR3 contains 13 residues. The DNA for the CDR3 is TGTGCCACCATTGGGCTGTACAACTACGAGCAGTACTTC. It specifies CATIGLYNYEQYF.

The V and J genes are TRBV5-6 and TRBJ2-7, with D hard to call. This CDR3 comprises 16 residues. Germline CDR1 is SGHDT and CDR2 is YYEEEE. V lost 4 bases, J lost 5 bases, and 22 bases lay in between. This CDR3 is CASSVDPGLNKDEQYF. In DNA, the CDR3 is TGTGCCAGCAGCGTGGACCCCGGGTTGAATAAGGACGAGCAGTACTTC.

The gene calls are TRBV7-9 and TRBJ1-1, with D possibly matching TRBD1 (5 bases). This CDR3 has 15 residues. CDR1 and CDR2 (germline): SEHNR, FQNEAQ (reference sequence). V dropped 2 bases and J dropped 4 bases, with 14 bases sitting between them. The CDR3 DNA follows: TGTGCCAGCAGCTTAAGAGGACGGAGGGGCACTGAAGCTTTCTTT. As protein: CASSLRGRRGTEAFF.

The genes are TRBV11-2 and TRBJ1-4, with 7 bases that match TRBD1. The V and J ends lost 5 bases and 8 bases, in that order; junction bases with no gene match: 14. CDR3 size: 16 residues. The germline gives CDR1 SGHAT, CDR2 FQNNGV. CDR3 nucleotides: TGTGCCAGCAGCCCCGGGACAGCCGTTCCTACGGAAAAACTGTTTTTT. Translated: CASSPGTAVPTEKLFF.

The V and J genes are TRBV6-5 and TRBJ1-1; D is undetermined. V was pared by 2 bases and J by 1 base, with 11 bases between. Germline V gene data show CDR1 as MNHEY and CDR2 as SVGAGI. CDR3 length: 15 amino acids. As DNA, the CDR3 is TGTGCCAGCAGTTACGAGGGATACTCGAACACTGAAGCTTTCTTT. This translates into CASSYEGYSNTEAFF.

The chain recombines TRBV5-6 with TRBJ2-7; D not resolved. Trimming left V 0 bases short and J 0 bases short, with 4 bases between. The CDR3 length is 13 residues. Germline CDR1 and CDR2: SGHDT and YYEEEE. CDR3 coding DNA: TGTGCCAGCAGCTTGGCCTCCTCCTACGAGCAGTACTTC. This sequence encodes CASSLASSYEQYF. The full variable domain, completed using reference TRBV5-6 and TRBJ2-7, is DAGVTQSPTHLIKTRGQQVTLRCSPKSGHDTVSWYQQALGQGPQFIFQYYEEEERQRGNFPDRFSGHQFPNYSSELNVNALLLGDSALYLCASSLASSYEQYFGPGTRLTVT.

In nucleotides, the CDR3 is TGTGCCAGCAGTAGGGGTAGGACTGAAGCTTTCTTT. Protein: CASSRGRTEAFF. The chain recombines TRBV6-4 with TRBJ1-1, with D maybe TRBD1 (5 bases). Germline V gives CDR1 MRHNA, CDR2 SNTAGT. The ends were cut back, 5 bases at V and 5 bases at J, with 9 bases in the middle. The CDR3 is 12 amino acids.

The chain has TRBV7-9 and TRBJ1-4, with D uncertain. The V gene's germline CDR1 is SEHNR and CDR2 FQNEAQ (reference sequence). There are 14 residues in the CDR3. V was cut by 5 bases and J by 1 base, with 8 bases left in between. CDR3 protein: CASSQIGTNEKLFF. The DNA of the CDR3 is TGTGCCAGCAGCCAGATTGGAACTAATGAAAAACTGTTTTTT.

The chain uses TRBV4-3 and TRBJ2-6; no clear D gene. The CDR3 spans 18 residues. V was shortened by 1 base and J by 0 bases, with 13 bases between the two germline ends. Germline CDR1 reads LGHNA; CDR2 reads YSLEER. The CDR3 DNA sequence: TGCGCCAGCAGCCAAGGGTCGCAGGCGTACTCTGGGGCCAACGTCCTGACTTTC. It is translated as CASSQGSQAYSGANVLTF.

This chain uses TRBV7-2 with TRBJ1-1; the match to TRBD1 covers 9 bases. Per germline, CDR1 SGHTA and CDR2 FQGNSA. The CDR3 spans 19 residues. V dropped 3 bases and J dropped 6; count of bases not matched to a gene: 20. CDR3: CASSLRRGTGTTRGAEAFF. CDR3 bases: TGTGCCAGCAGCTTGCGGAGGGGGACAGGGACGACCAGGGGCGCTGAAGCTTTCTTT. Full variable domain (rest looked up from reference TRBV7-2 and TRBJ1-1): GAGVSQSPSNKVTEKGKDVELRCDPISGHTALYWYRQSLGQGLEFLIYFQGNSAPDKSGLPSDRFSAERTGGSVSTLTIQRTQQEDSAVYLCASSLRRGTGTTRGAEAFFGQGTRLTVV.

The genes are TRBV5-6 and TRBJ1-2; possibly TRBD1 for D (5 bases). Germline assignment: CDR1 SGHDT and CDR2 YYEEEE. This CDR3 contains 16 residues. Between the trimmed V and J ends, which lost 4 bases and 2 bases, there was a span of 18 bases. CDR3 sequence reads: CASSGGLPGHNYGYTF. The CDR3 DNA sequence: TGTGCCAGCAGCGGCGGTTTACCAGGGCACAACTATGGCTACACCTTC.

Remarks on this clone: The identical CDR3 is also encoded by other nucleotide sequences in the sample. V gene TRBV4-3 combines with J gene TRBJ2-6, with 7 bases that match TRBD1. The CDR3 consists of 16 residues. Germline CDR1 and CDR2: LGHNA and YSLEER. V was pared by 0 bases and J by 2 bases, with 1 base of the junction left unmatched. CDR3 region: CASSQDQGAGANVLTF. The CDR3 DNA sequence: TGCGCCAGCAGCCAAGATCAGGGGGCTGGGGCCAACGTCCTGACTTTC.

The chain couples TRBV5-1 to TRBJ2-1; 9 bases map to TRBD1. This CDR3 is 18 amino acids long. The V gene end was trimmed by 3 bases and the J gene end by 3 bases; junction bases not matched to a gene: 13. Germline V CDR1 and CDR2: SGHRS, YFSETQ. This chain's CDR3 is CASSSGTGRGASYNEQFF. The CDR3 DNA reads TGCGCCAGCAGCTCAGGGACAGGGAGAGGAGCGAGCTACAATGAGCAGTTCTTC.

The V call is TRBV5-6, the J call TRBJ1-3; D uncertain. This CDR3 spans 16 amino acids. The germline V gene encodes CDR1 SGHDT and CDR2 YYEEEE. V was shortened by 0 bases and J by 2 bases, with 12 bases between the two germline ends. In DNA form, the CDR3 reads TGTGCCAGCAGCTTGGCCGGGGAACCGACTGGAAACACCATATATTTT. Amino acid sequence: CASSLAGEPTGNTIYF.

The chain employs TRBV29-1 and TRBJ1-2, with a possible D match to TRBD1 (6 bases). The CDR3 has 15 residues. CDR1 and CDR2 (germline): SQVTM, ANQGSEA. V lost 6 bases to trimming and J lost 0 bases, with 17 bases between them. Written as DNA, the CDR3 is TGCAGCGTCCCCCTTCGACAGGCAGCTAACTATGGCTACACCTTC. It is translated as CSVPLRQAANYGYTF.

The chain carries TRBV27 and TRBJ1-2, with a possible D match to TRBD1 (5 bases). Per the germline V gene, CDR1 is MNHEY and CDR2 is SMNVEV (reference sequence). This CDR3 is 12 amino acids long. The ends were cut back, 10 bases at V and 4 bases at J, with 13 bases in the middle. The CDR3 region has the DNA TGTGCCACCTGGAGGGGTCCCTATGGCTACACCTTC. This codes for CATWRGPYGYTF.

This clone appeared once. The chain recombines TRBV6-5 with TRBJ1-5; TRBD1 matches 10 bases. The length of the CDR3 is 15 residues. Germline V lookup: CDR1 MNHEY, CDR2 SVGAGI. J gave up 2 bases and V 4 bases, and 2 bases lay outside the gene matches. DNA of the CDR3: TGTGCCAGCAGTTCCGGGACAGGGGGCAATCAGCCCCAGCATTTT. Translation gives CASSSGTGGNQPQHF.

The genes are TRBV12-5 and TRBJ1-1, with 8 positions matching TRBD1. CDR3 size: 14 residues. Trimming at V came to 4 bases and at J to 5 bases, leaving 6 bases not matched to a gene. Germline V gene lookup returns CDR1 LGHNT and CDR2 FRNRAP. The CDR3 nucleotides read TGTGCTAGTGGTTCCCAGGGGGCGGAGACTGAAGCTTTCTTT. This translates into CASGSQGAETEAFF.

Written as DNA, the CDR3 is TGCGCCAGCAGCCAAGATGCTCGCGGGACAGGGTCCTACGAGCAGTACTTC. It specifies CASSQDARGTGSYEQYF. V usage is TRBV4-3 and J usage is TRBJ2-7; 9 bases fit TRBD1. With V trimmed by 0 bases and J by 1 base, 7 bases remained unmatched. The CDR3 has 17 residues. Germline V lookup: CDR1 LGHNA, CDR2 YSLEER.